The present T cell receptor (beta chain) was sequenced within a study of somatic mutations in cytotoxic T cells in rheumatoid arthritis. General observations from the study: Nobody adjusted the slight TRBV07 underrepresentation in rheumatoid arthritis patients for multiple comparisons. It was in rheumatoid arthritis patients, but not in healthy controls, that CD8+ clonality increased with age.

Using positive magnetic bead selection on an AutoMACS, CD4+ and CD8+ cells were isolated, after which their purity was checked by flow cytometry. This CDR3 is 16 amino acids long. CDR1 and CDR2 from the germline V gene are SGHNT and YENEEA. The V gene lost 5 bases and the J gene lost 5 bases, with 21 bases spanning the gap. Data came from immunoSEQ multiplex PCR; TCRdb stores just in-frame clones and leaves some out. The sample shows about 12,000 clones, approximately 80% of them seen only once. For this clone: Its antigen is unknown.

This chain links TRBV11-3 with TRBJ2-5, with D possibly being TRBD2 (5 bases). The source is a man in his fifties or sixties in good health. Specimen: CD8+ T cells sorted from blood. The CDR3: CASSRREGGFRETQYF. The CDR3 nucleotides are TGTGCCAGCAGCCGTAGAGAGGGTGGGTTTCGGGAGACCCAGTACTTC.